The next 31 T cell receptor beta chains were all read from a single sample in a study of T cell responses to AZD1222 COVID-19 vaccine. The repertoire was sequenced with immunoSEQ multiplex PCR; TCRdb's copy has only in-frame clones and lacks some. Altogether about 140,000 clones are present, approximately 90% being singletons, with the ten largest covering approximately 4%. The input for sequencing was peripheral blood, taken 28 days after the second AZD1222 dose. These receptors were taken from an adult who received the AZD1222 COVID-19 vaccine.

The chain combines TRBV29-1 with TRBJ1-1; D is unclear. The V end was cut by 4 bases, the J end by 2 bases, with 14 bases between. The CDR3 is made up of 14 amino acids. Germline CDR1 and CDR2: SQVTM and ANQGSEA. In nucleotides, the CDR3 is TGCAGCGTTGGCCCGGAGAGAAGAAACACTGAAGCTTTCTTT. It yields the protein CSVGPERRNTEAFF. The full variable domain, with the rest looked up from reference TRBV29-1 and TRBJ1-1, is SAVISQKPSRDICQRGTSLTIQCQVDSQVTMMFWYRQQPGQSLTLIATANQGSEATYESGFVIDKFPISRPNLTFSTLTVSNMSPEDSSIYLCSVGPERRNTEAFFGQGTRLTVV.

The chain couples TRBV19 to TRBJ1-2, with D uncertain. Germline CDR1 LNHDA, CDR2 SQIVND (reference sequence). The CDR3 contains 14 residues. The V end was cut by 1 base, the J end by 4 bases, with 10 bases between. The CDR3 is CASSIVASIYGYTF. DNA for the CDR3: TGTGCCAGTAGTATAGTGGCCAGCATCTATGGCTACACCTTC.

The gene calls are TRBV15 and TRBJ2-5; D possibly uses TRBD1 or TRBD2 (7 bases each). The CDR3 contains 14 residues. Germline CDR1 is LNHNV and CDR2 is YYDKDF (reference sequence). Between the trimmed V and J ends, which lost 8 bases and 5 bases, there was a span of 18 bases. CDR3 protein: CATSAGGDVETQYF. CDR3 coding DNA: TGTGCCACCTCGGCAGGGGGGGATGTGGAGACCCAGTACTTC.

The V and J genes are TRBV6-1 and TRBJ1-1, with D unclear. Germline CDR1 reads MNHNS; CDR2 reads SASEGT. V lost 1 base and J 3 bases, leaving 9 bases between the germline ends. The CDR3 spans 14 residues. This CDR3 reads CASSEDWADTEAFF. CDR3 nucleotides: TGTGCCAGCAGTGAAGACTGGGCTGACACTGAAGCTTTCTTT.

The J gene is TRBJ2-2, the V gene TRBV15; D perhaps matches TRBD2 (6 bases). CDR1 and CDR2 from the germline V gene are LNHNV and YYDKDF (reference sequence). Trimming left V 0 bases short and J 6 bases short, with 17 bases between. CDR3 length: 17 residues. For the CDR3, the DNA is TGTGCCACCAGCAGAGAGGGCTTCGCGGGGCAAGCCGGGGAGCTGTTTTTT. It translates to CATSREGFAGQAGELFF.

The gene calls are TRBV14 and TRBJ2-1; weak D call: TRBD2 (5 bases). This CDR3 is built from 16 residues. Germline V gives CDR1 SGHDN, CDR2 FVKESK. V was shortened by 0 bases and J by 0 bases, with 9 bases between the two germline ends. The CDR3 region is CASSQESGNSYNEQFF. The CDR3 nucleotides read TGTGCCAGCAGCCAAGAATCGGGAAACTCCTACAATGAGCAGTTCTTC.

The V call is TRBV7-2, the J call TRBJ2-1; perhaps TRBD1 as D (6 bases). The germline V and J ends were trimmed by 11 bases and 8 bases, with 19 bases remaining between them. Germline CDR1 is SGHTA and CDR2 is FQGNSA. CDR3 length equals 13 residues. CDR3 sequence reads: CAGQSGGVDEQFF. CDR3 bases: TGTGCCGGGCAAAGTGGGGGCGTGGATGAGCAGTTCTTC. Variable domain in full (rest from reference TRBV7-2 and TRBJ2-1): GAGVSQSPSNKVTEKGKDVELRCDPISGHTALYWYRQSLGQGLEFLIYFQGNSAPDKSGLPSDRFSAERTGGSVSTLTIQRTQQEDSAVYLCAGQSGGVDEQFFGPGTRLTVL.

The chain is built from TRBV18 and TRBJ1-1; the match to TRBD1 covers 7 bases. CDR1 and CDR2 (germline): KGHSH, LQKENI. The CDR3 runs to 12 residues. J gave up 7 bases and V 6 bases, and 5 bases lay outside the gene matches. The CDR3 DNA reads TGTGCCAGCTCCCAGGGGGGAAATGAAGCTTTCTTT. Amino acids: CASSQGGNEAFF.

This clone was detected only once. The gene calls are TRBV19 and TRBJ2-1; D tentatively fits TRBD1 or TRBD2 (6 bases each). Germline CDR1 and CDR2: LNHDA and SQIVND (reference sequence). The V end was cut by 3 bases, the J end by 9 bases, with 12 bases between. This CDR3 has 13 residues. CDR3 protein: CASSMGGGIEQFF. The CDR3 DNA reads as TGTGCCAGTAGTATGGGGGGCGGTATTGAGCAGTTCTTC.

This sequence joins TRBV5-4 and TRBJ1-5, with D tentatively TRBD1 (5 bases). The V end lost 4 bases, the J end lost 2 bases, and 10 bases lay between the germline ends. There are 14 residues in the CDR3. The germline V gene encodes CDR1 SGHNT and CDR2 YYREEE (reference sequence). The CDR3 loop reads CASSQDKRNQPQHF. The CDR3 DNA reads TGTGCCAGCAGCCAGGACAAACGCAATCAGCCCCAGCATTTT.

The chain is built from TRBV10-3 and TRBJ2-3; D gene unclear. Germline V gene sequence: CDR1 ENHRY, CDR2 SYGVKD. V was shortened by 3 bases and J by 3 bases, with 1 base between the two germline ends. The CDR3 has 11 amino acids. The DNA for the CDR3 is TGTGCCATCAGTGAAACAGATACGCAGTATTTT. Encoded protein: CAISETDTQYF.

The chain links TRBV6-2 or TRBV6-3 to TRBJ2-3, with no clear D. The length of the CDR3 is 14 residues. Germline V gene lookup returns CDR1 MNHEY and CDR2 SVGEGT. V was cut by 2 bases and J by 2 bases, with 8 bases left in between. The CDR3 loop reads CASSYAGFTDTQYF. In DNA form, the CDR3 reads TGTGCCAGCAGTTACGCAGGATTCACAGATACGCAGTATTTT.

V is TRBV6-2 or TRBV6-3 and J is TRBJ2-3, with 8 bases identical to TRBD2. J lost 6 bases, V lost 7 bases, and 9 bases had no gene match. Germline-derived CDR1 and CDR2 are MNHEY and SVGEGT. CDR3 length: 14 residues. The CDR3 region is CASTPGLAIDTQYF. In DNA form, the CDR3 reads TGTGCCAGCACCCCAGGACTAGCTATCGATACGCAGTATTTT.

The rearrangement links TRBV6-5 to TRBJ1-1, with no clear D. The CDR3 length is 14 residues. Trimming shortened V by 0 bases and J by 5 bases, and 10 bases separated the two germline ends. Germline V gives CDR1 MNHEY, CDR2 SVGAGI. Here the CDR3 DNA reads TGTGCCAGCAGTTACTCGACGGGGAGAACTGAAGCTTTCTTT. It specifies CASSYSTGRTEAFF.

Only a few counts were recorded for this clone. V usage is TRBV7-3 and J usage is TRBJ2-3, with 11 bases identical to TRBD2. CDR1 and CDR2 (germline): SGHTA, FQGTGA. CDR3 size: 15 residues. V was pared by 5 bases and J by 6 bases, with 7 bases of the junction left unmatched. The CDR3 sequence: CASSATSGGWDTQYF. The CDR3 region has the DNA TGTGCCAGCAGCGCCACTAGCGGGGGCTGGGATACGCAGTATTTT.

The rearrangement joins TRBV24-1 to TRBJ2-7; D may match TRBD1 or TRBD2 (6 bases each). The length of the CDR3 is 16 residues. Germline V gene lookup returns CDR1 KGHDR and CDR2 SFDVKD. The germline V and J ends were trimmed by 8 bases and 3 bases, with 22 bases remaining between them. The CDR3 bases are TGTGCCACCACCAAGCGGGCCTACCCGACAGGCTACGAGCAGTACTTC. Protein: CATTKRAYPTGYEQYF.

This clone was counted only a few times. The genes are TRBV11-2 and TRBJ2-1; the match to TRBD2 covers 9 bases. Trimming removed 4 bases from V and 8 bases from J; junction bases left unmatched: 18. This CDR3 comprises 18 residues. The germline CDR1 and CDR2 sequences are SGHAT and FQNNGV. CDR3 amino acids: CASSSQSRLAGPQDEQFF. CDR3 in DNA: TGTGCCAGCAGCTCCCAGAGTAGGCTAGCGGGACCCCAGGATGAGCAGTTCTTC.

The CDR3 sequence: CATSDSAGTKDTQYF. CDR3 in DNA: TGTGCCACCAGTGATTCGGCAGGGACGAAAGATACGCAGTATTTT. The chain is built from TRBV24-1 and TRBJ2-3; D might be TRBD1 or TRBD2, each matching 5 bases. Germline-derived CDR1 and CDR2 are KGHDR and SFDVKD. The V end lost 2 bases, the J end lost 5 bases, and 13 bases lay between the germline ends. CDR3 length: 15 residues.

The gene calls are TRBV5-1 and TRBJ1-1; 7 nucleotides align to TRBD1. CDR1 and CDR2 (germline): SGHRS, YFSETQ. With 5 bases clipped from V and 3 bases from J, the junction kept 10 bases outside the gene matches. There are 15 residues in the CDR3. This chain's CDR3 is CASSIQGRLDTEAFF. In nucleotides, the CDR3 is TGCGCCAGCAGTATACAGGGGAGGTTGGACACTGAAGCTTTCTTT.

Here the CDR3 reads CASRFDRDTEAFF. Written as DNA, the CDR3 is TGTGCCAGCAGATTCGACAGGGACACTGAAGCTTTCTTT. The chain carries TRBV6-5 and TRBJ1-1; 7 bases are shared with TRBD1. From germline, CDR1 is MNHEY and CDR2 SVGAGI. V trimming: 6 bases; J trimming: 3 bases; junction bases outside the gene matches: 4. CDR3 length: 13 residues.

The gene calls are TRBV9 and TRBJ1-1; D gene uncertain. Trimming shortened V by 0 bases and J by 4 bases, and 10 bases separated the two germline ends. Germline CDR1 and CDR2: SGDLS and YYNGEE. The CDR3 totals 14 residues. The CDR3 reads CASSVGVGGTEAFF. CDR3 DNA: TGTGCCAGCAGCGTAGGCGTCGGAGGCACTGAAGCTTTCTTT. Full variable domain (remainder filled in from reference TRBV9 and TRBJ1-1): DSGVTQTPKHLITATGQRVTLRCSPRSGDLSVYWYQQSLDQGLQFLIQYYNGEERAKGNILERFSAQQFPDLHSELNLSSLELGDSALYFCASSVGVGGTEAFFGQGTRLTVV.

This chain uses TRBV5-4 with TRBJ2-1, with D possibly TRBD2 on 6 matching bases. Germline V gene data show CDR1 as SGHNT and CDR2 as YYREEE (reference sequence). The CDR3 contains 16 residues. V was trimmed by 0 bases and J by 3 bases, leaving 13 bases between them. CDR3 in DNA: TGTGCCAGCAGCTTGGCGGGAGCTTCGTACTACAATGAGCAGTTCTTC. Its translation is CASSLAGASYYNEQFF.

The V and J genes are TRBV27 and TRBJ1-6, with 8 bases lining up with TRBD1. The ends lost 5 bases at V and 13 bases at J; junction bases unmatched: 10. CDR3 length: 14 residues. CDR1 is MNHEY, CDR2 SMNVEV, per germline (reference sequence). CDR3 residues: CASSQDRESVPLHF. The CDR3 DNA is TGTGCCAGCAGTCAGGACAGGGAGAGTGTCCCCCTCCACTTT.

J is TRBJ2-4 and V is TRBV5-1; tentative D call: TRBD1 (5 bases). The CDR3 runs 16 residues. Per the germline V gene, CDR1 is SGHRS and CDR2 is YFSETQ. V lost 0 bases to trimming and J lost 1 base, with 11 bases between them. CDR3 DNA sequence: TGCGCCAGCAGCTTGGAAGTAGGGGTGGCCAAAAACATTCAGTACTTC. Its protein product is CASSLEVGVAKNIQYF.

This chain connects TRBV7-2 to TRBJ1-4; D is ambiguous. In germline, CDR1 is SGHTA, CDR2 FQGNSA. V was clipped by 8 bases and J by 8 bases, with 15 bases between them. The CDR3 totals 13 residues. The CDR3 sequence: CASGWTLGEKLFF. DNA of the CDR3: TGTGCCAGCGGCTGGACGCTTGGGGAAAAACTGTTTTTT.

The gene calls are TRBV2 and TRBJ1-5, with a possible D match to TRBD1 (6 bases). Between the trimmed V and J ends, which lost 4 bases and 9 bases, there was a span of 16 bases. This CDR3 region has 14 residues. CDR1 is SNHLY, CDR2 FYNNEI, per germline. In nucleotides, the CDR3 is TGTGCCAGCAGTGTGGACAGCCTTACTCGGCCCCAGCATTTT. It encodes CASSVDSLTRPQHF.

This sequence joins TRBV5-1 and TRBJ1-4; 7 nucleotides line up with TRBD1. The V and J ends lost 3 bases and 5 bases, in that order; junction bases with no gene match: 7. From germline, CDR1 is SGHRS and CDR2 YFSETQ. The CDR3 is made up of 15 amino acids. CDR3 in amino acids: CASSWLTGQNEKLFF. As DNA, the CDR3 is TGCGCCAGCAGCTGGTTAACGGGACAGAATGAAAAACTGTTTTTT.

The V call is TRBV9, the J call TRBJ2-3; the match to TRBD2 covers 9 bases. Germline V gene data show CDR1 as SGDLS and CDR2 as YYNGEE. Trimming cost V 0 bases and J 3 bases; bases outside gene matches: 5. The CDR3 spans 16 residues. The CDR3 sequence is CASSVEAGGGTDTQYF. The CDR3 DNA is TGTGCCAGCAGCGTAGAAGCGGGAGGTGGGACAGATACGCAGTATTTT.

V and J are TRBV6-2 or TRBV6-3 and TRBJ1-1, with D perhaps matching TRBD1 (5 bases). From germline, CDR1 is MNHEY and CDR2 SVGEGT. V was shortened by 3 bases and J by 1 base, with 15 bases between the two germline ends. The CDR3 has 16 residues. The CDR3 loop is CASSYGGEDWNTEAFF. The CDR3 region has the DNA TGTGCCAGCAGTTATGGGGGGGAGGATTGGAACACTGAAGCTTTCTTT.

The V call is TRBV4-3, the J call TRBJ2-5, with 8 bases lining up with TRBD2. The CDR3 covers 15 residues. Germline lookup yields CDR1 LGHNA and CDR2 YSLEER. V trimming: 3 bases; J trimming: 9 bases; junction bases outside the gene matches: 12. CDR3 in amino acids: CASSQAPGLEQSQYF. CDR3 sequence (DNA): TGCGCCAGCAGCCAGGCACCGGGACTAGAACAGTCCCAGTACTTC.

The chain uses TRBV7-8 and TRBJ1-5, with TRBD1 matching over 9 bases. The germline gives CDR1 SGHVS, CDR2 FQNEAQ. The CDR3 has 17 amino acids. V gave up 3 bases and J gave up 5 bases; unmatched junction bases: 11. CDR3 sequence: CASSLDPGQGRYQPQHF. The CDR3 DNA reads TGTGCCAGCAGCTTGGATCCGGGACAGGGTCGGTATCAGCCCCAGCATTTT.